This entry describes one T cell receptor (beta chain). In this sample, this clonotype turned up many times. Which antigen it targets is not known. No much larger clone is present one base from it, and per-base qualities are unavailable. Taken from the germline V gene, the CDR1 and CDR2 loops are MNHEY and SVGEGT. The CDR3 holds 14 amino acids from the cysteine to the phenylalanine. Kept here is only the CDR3 DNA, which spans 42 bases and is read in frame from base 1. V drops 8 bases and J drops 5 bases, leaving 16 bases in between. This specimen belongs to a study of regulatory T cells in long-lasting Graves disease (dated by TCRdb to the early 2020s). For context, the study as a whole: In the newly diagnosed Graves' disease group, patients had been taking antithyroid drugs for less than 3 months. Patients with persistent Graves' disease were compared with patients with newly diagnosed Graves' disease using TCR sequencing and RNA sequencing of peripheral blood. The study was conducted in China and was registered as a clinical trial. A total of some 35 samples underwent TCR sequencing: about 13 from persistent and some 20 from newly diagnosed Graves' disease patients.

The paper's findings and limits, for the study overall: TRBV28, TRBJ1-2 and TRBJ2-5 were preferentially used in persistent disease, while TRBV20-1 and TRBJ2-1 were favored in newly diagnosed disease. Compared with newly diagnosed patients, patients with persistent Graves' disease had lower TCR Shannon entropy and fewer highly expanded clones, which suggests clonal expansion. The authors acknowledged the small sample size as a limitation that may reduce accuracy. Because the primary lesion, thyroid tissue, could not be accessed, the study looked at peripheral blood alone. A larger number of public clonotypes was shared among persistent patients (about 2,700) than among newly diagnosed patients (approximately 1,000). Only the TCR beta chain was sequenced and analyzed.

In the paper's terms, the time point label means: newly diagnosed GD, antithyroid drugs for less than 3 months. RNA was extracted from PBMCs in TRIzol for both TCR sequencing and RNA sequencing. The diagnosis of Graves' disease followed American Thyroid Association guidelines. Patients were recruited from an endocrinology department in Xi'an, China. Each patient gave around 9 milliliters of peripheral blood, collected in an EDTA anticoagulant tube. Ficoll Paque Plus density gradient separation was used to isolate PBMCs, and no further T cell sorting was done. An Agilent 2100 Bioanalyzer and agarose gel were used to check RNA quality, while a NanoDrop 2000 measured RNA concentration. Preparation of the library involved multiplex PCR. For sequencing, an Illumina HiSeq 4000 was employed. To build TCR beta libraries, CDR3 regions were amplified by Arm-PCR using iRepertoire HTBI primers. PCR products were gel purified before sequencing. The paper's processing steps were these. Gene usage analysis of CDR3 amino acid clonotypes relied on the 62 TRBV and about 13 TRBJ segments identified across samples. Filtered high-quality paired reads were merged into contigs using COPE and FqMerger. BLAST was used to align contigs to the IMGT TRBV, TRBD and TRBJ reference genes, and CDR3 was defined following IMGT. Clonotypes above 0.1% frequency were classified as highly expanded clones. Shannon entropy served as the measure of repertoire diversity, while the Gini coefficient captured V-J evenness. Clonotypes shared by more than one individual were considered public. TCRdb passed the public sequencing reads through fastp at Q25 and MiXCR, retaining productive beta sequences. CDR3 protein sequences are deduplicated, and each keeps its most common genes and DNA. TCRdb's processing, not the authors' own work, is the source of the V and J calls. This sample is represented by 200,000 to 250,000 distinct CDR3 sequences; just over 20% of them were singletons. The top ten hold more than 11% of the sample.

Recombination joined TRBV6-2 or TRBV6-3 with TRBJ2-1; TRBD2 might be the D gene, on 5 matching bases. This clonotype was sampled from a female donor with Graves disease. The sample was peripheral blood mononuclear cells (PBMCs), taken at new diagnosis, from a patient treated with antithyroid drugs. The CDR3 sequence is CASETGSRNNEQFF. The nucleotides are TGTGCCAGCGAAACTGGGAGTAGAAACAATGAGCAGTTCTTC.